Listed below are T cell receptor beta chains from one sample, sequenced in a study of blood T cell repertoires in COVID-19. Here immunoSEQ multiplex PCR was the method, and the copy in TCRdb shows in-frame clones only, minus some. There are 160,000 or so clones in the sample; just over 90% occur only once, and just under 2% lies in the top ten. Sequencing was done on a sample of peripheral blood. Every receptor here comes from a woman aged 55-70 years with COVID-19, enrolled during active disease. The CDR3 runs from the conserved cysteine through the conserved F or W. A D gene is named only where the DNA matches it firmly. Only some rows state a clone size, as once, few, many or a class for expanded clones.

D gene: .
CDR3 length: 15
clone size: .
V gene: TRBV19
J gene: TRBJ2-7
CDR3 protein: CASNPRGAVSDEQYF
CDR3 DNA: TGTGCCAGTAATCCTCGGGGGGCGGTTTCCGACGAGCAGTACTTC

D gene: .
CDR3 length: 13
clone size: .
V gene: TRBV29-1
J gene: TRBJ1-5
CDR3 protein: CSVQRGRGQPQHF
CDR3 DNA: TGCAGCGTTCAGAGAGGGAGAGGACAGCCCCAGCATTTT

D gene: TRBD1
CDR3 length: 14
clone size: .
V gene: TRBV7-7
J gene: TRBJ2-2
CDR3 protein: CASSQRQGGGELFF
CDR3 DNA: TGTGCTAGCAGCCAGCGACAGGGCGGCGGGGAGCTGTTTTTT

D gene: TRBD2
CDR3 length: 16
clone size: .
V gene: TRBV7-2
J gene: TRBJ2-3
CDR3 protein: CASSQRTSGYTDTQYF
CDR3 DNA: TGTGCCAGCAGCCAACGGACTAGCGGATACACAGATACGCAGTATTTT

D gene: TRBD1
CDR3 length: 16
clone size: .
V gene: TRBV7-9
J gene: TRBJ2-3
CDR3 protein: CASSFRPGQGTDTQYF
CDR3 DNA: TGTGCCAGCAGCTTTCGACCGGGACAGGGTACAGATACGCAGTATTTT

D gene: TRBD1
CDR3 length: 15
clone size: once
V gene: TRBV27
J gene: TRBJ2-7
CDR3 protein: CASSSTGTGSYEQYF
CDR3 DNA: TGTGCCAGCAGTTCCACCGGGACAGGGTCCTACGAGCAGTACTTC

D gene: TRBD1
CDR3 length: 16
clone size: .
V gene: TRBV10-3
J gene: TRBJ2-1
CDR3 protein: CAIGNSRDSSYNEQFF
CDR3 DNA: TGTGCCATCGGGAACTCGAGGGACAGCTCCTACAATGAGCAGTTCTTC

D gene: TRBD1
CDR3 length: 15
clone size: .
V gene: TRBV11-2
J gene: TRBJ2-7
CDR3 protein: CASSGGTGSPYEQYF
CDR3 DNA: TGTGCCAGCAGCGGGGGGACAGGGTCCCCCTACGAGCAGTACTTC

D gene: TRBD1
CDR3 length: 15
clone size: .
V gene: TRBV7-9
J gene: TRBJ2-1
CDR3 protein: CASSPSGTAYNEQFF
CDR3 DNA: TGTGCCAGCAGCCCCTCCGGGACAGCCTACAATGAGCAGTTCTTC

D gene: TRBD1
CDR3 length: 16
clone size: .
V gene: TRBV6-2/TRBV6-3
J gene: TRBJ2-2
CDR3 protein: CASSYDGTDYTGELFF
CDR3 DNA: TGTGCCAGCAGTTACGACGGGACAGACTACACCGGGGAGCTGTTTTTT

D gene: TRBD1
CDR3 length: 15
clone size: once
V gene: TRBV5-1
J gene: TRBJ2-7
CDR3 protein: CASSLDPTGIYEQYF
CDR3 DNA: TGCGCCAGCAGCTTGGATCCGACAGGGATCTACGAGCAGTACTTC

D gene: TRBD1
CDR3 length: 13
clone size: .
V gene: TRBV7-8
J gene: TRBJ1-2
CDR3 protein: CASSLGDSYGYTF
CDR3 DNA: TGTGCCAGCAGCTTAGGGGACAGCTATGGCTACACCTTC

D gene: TRBD1
CDR3 length: 17
clone size: .
V gene: TRBV11-3
J gene: TRBJ2-3
CDR3 protein: CASSPQTGNPHTDTQYF
CDR3 DNA: TGTGCCAGCAGCCCCCAGACAGGGAATCCCCACACAGATACGCAGTATTTT

D gene: TRBD2
CDR3 length: 14
clone size: .
V gene: TRBV19
J gene: TRBJ2-3
CDR3 protein: CASRWRGDTDTQYF
CDR3 DNA: TGTGCCAGTAGATGGCGGGGGGACACAGATACGCAGTATTTT

D gene: TRBD1
CDR3 length: 17
clone size: .
V gene: TRBV4-1
J gene: TRBJ1-1
CDR3 protein: CASSQEEGDRGLLGAFF
CDR3 DNA: TGCGCCAGCAGCCAAGAGGAAGGTGACAGGGGACTACTGGGAGCTTTCTTT

D gene: .
CDR3 length: 13
clone size: .
V gene: TRBV29-1
J gene: TRBJ1-2
CDR3 protein: CSVETGRDYGYTF
CDR3 DNA: TGCAGCGTTGAAACAGGGAGAGACTATGGCTACACCTTC

D gene: TRBD1
CDR3 length: 15
clone size: .
V gene: TRBV6-5
J gene: TRBJ2-1
CDR3 protein: CASSPDRATYNEQFF
CDR3 DNA: TGTGCCAGCAGCCCCGACAGGGCCACCTACAATGAGCAGTTCTTC

D gene: TRBD1
CDR3 length: 14
clone size: once
V gene: TRBV19
J gene: TRBJ1-2
CDR3 protein: CASNLGTDNYGYTF
CDR3 DNA: TGTGCCAGCAACCTAGGGACAGATAACTATGGCTACACCTTC

D gene: .
CDR3 length: 13
clone size: .
V gene: TRBV19
J gene: TRBJ1-5
CDR3 protein: CASSTGRNQPQHF
CDR3 DNA: TGTGCCAGTAGTACAGGGCGAAATCAGCCCCAGCATTTT

D gene: .
CDR3 length: 15
clone size: .
V gene: TRBV2
J gene: TRBJ1-3
CDR3 protein: CASSVYNQRGNTIYF
CDR3 DNA: TGTGCCAGCAGTGTGTACAATCAGCGTGGAAACACCATATATTTT

D gene: TRBD1
CDR3 length: 12
clone size: .
V gene: TRBV3-1/TRBV3-2
J gene: TRBJ1-1
CDR3 protein: CASSQAGTGAFF
CDR3 DNA: TGTGCCAGCAGCCAGGCCGGGACAGGGGCTTTCTTT

D gene: .
CDR3 length: 14
clone size: .
V gene: TRBV15
J gene: TRBJ1-2
CDR3 protein: CATSSLGQDYGYTF
CDR3 DNA: TGTGCCACCAGCAGCCTGGGCCAGGACTATGGCTACACCTTC

D gene: .
CDR3 length: 13
clone size: .
V gene: TRBV7-2
J gene: TRBJ1-4
CDR3 protein: CASSVFPNEKLFF
CDR3 DNA: TGTGCCAGCAGCGTGTTCCCGAATGAAAAACTGTTTTTT

D gene: .
CDR3 length: 13
clone size: .
V gene: TRBV7-8
J gene: TRBJ1-2
CDR3 protein: CASSNRANYGYTF
CDR3 DNA: TGTGCCAGCAGTAACAGGGCCAACTATGGCTACACCTTC

D gene: TRBD1
CDR3 length: 22
clone size: .
V gene: TRBV3-1/TRBV3-2
J gene: TRBJ1-6
CDR3 protein: CASSQDRYDGGPGTGRNSPLHF
CDR3 DNA: TGTGCCAGCAGCCAAGATAGGTATGATGGGGGACCCGGGACAGGACGTAATTCACCCCTCCACTTT

D gene: TRBD1
CDR3 length: 14
clone size: .
V gene: TRBV6-5
J gene: TRBJ1-2
CDR3 protein: CASVGQGLLKGYTF
CDR3 DNA: TGTGCCAGCGTTGGACAGGGGCTTTTGAAGGGCTACACCTTC